This TCR beta chain is from a study of siplizumab effects on memory and regulatory T cells. Whole-study findings and limits: Sequences below about 10^-5 frequency were poorly captured. As a result, only a minor fraction of alloreactive clones mapped to unstimulated subsets. Most proliferating CD4+ or CD8+ clones, roughly 75-97%, had no naive or memory assignment. Siplizumab significantly reduced alloreactive sequences traceable to unstimulated CD4+ memory cells. Naive T cells appeared more diverse than memory cells and seemed to be major alloresponse contributors.

The CDR3 has 16 residues. Deletions cut 2 bases from V and 7 bases from J, with 17 bases between. Germline V CDR1 and CDR2: SNHLY, FYNNEI. Only in-frame clones appear in the TCRdb table, and some are missing; sequencing was by immunoSEQ multiplex PCR. Seen here are some 100,000 clones, around 93% observed once, and the top ten hold less than 1.5%. About this clone itself: Its target is not known.

The sample comprised non-Treg CD4+ T cells sorted from blood. The chain joins TRBV2 to TRBJ1-4; no definite D call. This TCR was sampled from a human donor in good health. In DNA, the CDR3 is TGTGCCAGCAGTGAAACCGTTAGGGCAGTCGGTGAAAAACTGTTTTTT. This codes for CASSETVRAVGEKLFF.